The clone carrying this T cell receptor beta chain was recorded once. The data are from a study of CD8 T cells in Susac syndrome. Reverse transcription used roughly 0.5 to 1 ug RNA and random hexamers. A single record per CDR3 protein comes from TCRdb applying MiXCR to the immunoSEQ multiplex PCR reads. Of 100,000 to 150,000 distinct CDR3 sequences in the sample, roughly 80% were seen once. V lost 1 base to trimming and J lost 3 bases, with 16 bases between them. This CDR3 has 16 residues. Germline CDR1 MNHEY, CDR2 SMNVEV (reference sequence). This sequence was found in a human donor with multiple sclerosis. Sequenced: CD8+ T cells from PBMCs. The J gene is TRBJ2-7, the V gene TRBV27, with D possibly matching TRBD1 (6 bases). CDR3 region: CASSLFSGQGFYEQYF. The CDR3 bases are TGTGCCAGCAGTTTATTTTCGGGACAAGGTTTCTACGAGCAGTACTTC.